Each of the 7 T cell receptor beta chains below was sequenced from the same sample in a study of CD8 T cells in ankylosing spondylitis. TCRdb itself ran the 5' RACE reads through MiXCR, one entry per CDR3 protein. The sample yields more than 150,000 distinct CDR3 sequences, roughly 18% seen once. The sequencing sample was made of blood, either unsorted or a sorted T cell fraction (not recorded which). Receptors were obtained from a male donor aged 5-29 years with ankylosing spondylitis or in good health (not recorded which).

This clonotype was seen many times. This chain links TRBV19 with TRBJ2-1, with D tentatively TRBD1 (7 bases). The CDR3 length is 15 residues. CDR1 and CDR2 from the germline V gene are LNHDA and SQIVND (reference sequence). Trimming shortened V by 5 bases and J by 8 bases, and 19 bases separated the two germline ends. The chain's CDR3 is CASSGRDSYRDEQFF. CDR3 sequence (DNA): TGTGCCAGTAGTGGGCGGGACAGTTATCGGGATGAGCAGTTCTTC.

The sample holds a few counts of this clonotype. CDR3 bases: TGTGCCAGCGGGGGATTTTCCTACGAGCAGTACGTC. It is translated as CASGGFSYEQYV. This chain connects TRBV2 to TRBJ2-7; D could derive from TRBD1 or TRBD2 (5 bases each). The CDR3 is 12 amino acids. V lost 8 bases, J lost 1 base, and 9 bases lay in between. CDR1 and CDR2 from the germline V gene are SNHLY and FYNNEI.

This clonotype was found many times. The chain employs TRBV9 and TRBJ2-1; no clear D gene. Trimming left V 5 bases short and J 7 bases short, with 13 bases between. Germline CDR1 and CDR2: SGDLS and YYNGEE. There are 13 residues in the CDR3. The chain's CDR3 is CASSGGAENEQFF. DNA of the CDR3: TGTGCCAGCAGTGGCGGCGCGGAGAATGAGCAGTTCTTC.

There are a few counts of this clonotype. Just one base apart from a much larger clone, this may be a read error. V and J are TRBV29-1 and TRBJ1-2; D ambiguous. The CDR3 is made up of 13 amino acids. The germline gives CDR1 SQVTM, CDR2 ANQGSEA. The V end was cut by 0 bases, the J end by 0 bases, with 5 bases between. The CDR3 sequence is CSVEEGSNYGYTF. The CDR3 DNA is TGCAGCGTTGAAGAGGGGTCTAACTATGGCTACACCTTC.

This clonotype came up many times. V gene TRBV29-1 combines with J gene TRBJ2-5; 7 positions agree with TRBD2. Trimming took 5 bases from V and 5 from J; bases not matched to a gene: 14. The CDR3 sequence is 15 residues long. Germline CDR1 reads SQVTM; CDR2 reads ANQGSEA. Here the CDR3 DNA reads TGCAGCGTTTACCTTGTGGGAGGGCCGGGGGAGACCCAGTACTTC. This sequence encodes CSVYLVGGPGETQYF.

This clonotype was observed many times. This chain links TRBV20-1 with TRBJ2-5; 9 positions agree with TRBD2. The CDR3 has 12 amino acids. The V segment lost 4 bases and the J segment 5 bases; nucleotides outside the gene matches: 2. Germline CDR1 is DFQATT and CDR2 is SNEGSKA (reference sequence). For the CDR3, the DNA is TGCAGTGCTAACGCGGGAGGGGAGACCCAGTACTTC. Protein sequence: CSANAGGETQYF.

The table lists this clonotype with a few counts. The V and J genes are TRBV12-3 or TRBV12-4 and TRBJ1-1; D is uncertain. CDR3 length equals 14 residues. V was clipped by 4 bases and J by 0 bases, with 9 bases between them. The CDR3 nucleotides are TGTGCCAGCAGTTGGAGACATATGAACACTGAAGCTTTCTTT. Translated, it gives CASSWRHMNTEAFF.